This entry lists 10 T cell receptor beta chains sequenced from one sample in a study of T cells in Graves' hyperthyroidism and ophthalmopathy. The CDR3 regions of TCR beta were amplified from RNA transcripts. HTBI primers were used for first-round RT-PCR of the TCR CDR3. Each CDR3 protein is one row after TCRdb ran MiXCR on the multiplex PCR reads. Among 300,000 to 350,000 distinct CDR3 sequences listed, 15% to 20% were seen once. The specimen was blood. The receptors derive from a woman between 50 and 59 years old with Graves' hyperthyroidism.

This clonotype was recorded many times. The CDR3 coding sequence is TGTGCCAGCTCACCAAATCAGGGAACGAGCAATCAGCCCCAGCATTTT. This codes for CASSPNQGTSNQPQHF. The chain links TRBV18 to TRBJ1-5, with a weak D call TRBD1 (5 bases). The CDR3 has 16 residues. Germline V lookup: CDR1 KGHSH, CDR2 LQKENI. Between the trimmed V and J ends, which lost 2 bases and 1 base, there was a span of 12 bases. The complete variable domain, with remaining parts taken from reference TRBV18 and TRBJ1-5, reads NAGVMQNPRHLVRRRGQEARLRCSPMKGHSHVYWYRQLPEEGLKFMVYLQKENIIDESGMPKERFSAEFPKEGPSILRIQQVVRGDSAAYFCASSPNQGTSNQPQHFGDGTRLSIL.

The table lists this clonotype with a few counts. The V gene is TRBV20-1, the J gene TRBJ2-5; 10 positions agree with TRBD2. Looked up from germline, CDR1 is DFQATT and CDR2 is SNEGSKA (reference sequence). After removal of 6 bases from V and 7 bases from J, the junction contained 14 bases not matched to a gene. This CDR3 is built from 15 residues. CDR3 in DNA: TGCAGTGCACAGACTAGCGGGCGGGCAGGGGGGACCCAGTACTTC. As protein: CSAQTSGRAGGTQYF.

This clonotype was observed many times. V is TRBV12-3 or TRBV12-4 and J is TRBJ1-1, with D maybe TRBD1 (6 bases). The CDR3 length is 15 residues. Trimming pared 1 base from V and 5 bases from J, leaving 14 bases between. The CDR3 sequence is CASSLEGRGGTEAFF. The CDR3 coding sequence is TGTGCCAGCAGTTTAGAGGGGAGGGGGGGAACTGAAGCTTTCTTT.

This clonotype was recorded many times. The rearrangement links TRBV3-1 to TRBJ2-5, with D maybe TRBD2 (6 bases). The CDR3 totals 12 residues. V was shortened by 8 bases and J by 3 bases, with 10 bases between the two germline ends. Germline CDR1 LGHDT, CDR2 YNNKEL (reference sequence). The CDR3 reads CASAGWEETQYF. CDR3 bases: TGTGCCAGCGCGGGGTGGGAAGAGACCCAGTACTTC.

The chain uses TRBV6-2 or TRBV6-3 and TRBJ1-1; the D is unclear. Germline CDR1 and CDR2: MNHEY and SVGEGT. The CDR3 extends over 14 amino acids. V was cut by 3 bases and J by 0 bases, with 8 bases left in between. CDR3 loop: CASSYFGLNTEAFF. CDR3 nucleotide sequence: TGTGCCAGCAGTTATTTTGGGCTGAACACTGAAGCTTTCTTT.

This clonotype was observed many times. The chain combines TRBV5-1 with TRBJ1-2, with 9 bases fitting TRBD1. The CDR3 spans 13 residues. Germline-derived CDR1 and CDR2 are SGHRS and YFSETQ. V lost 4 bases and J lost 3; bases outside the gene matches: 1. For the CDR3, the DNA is TGCGCCAGCAGCAGGGACAGGGACTATGGCTACACCTTC. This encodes CASSRDRDYGYTF.

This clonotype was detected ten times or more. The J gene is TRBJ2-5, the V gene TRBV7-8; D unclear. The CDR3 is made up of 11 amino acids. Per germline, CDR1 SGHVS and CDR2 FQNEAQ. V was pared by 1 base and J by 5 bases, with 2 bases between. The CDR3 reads CASSLDETQYF. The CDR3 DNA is TGTGCCAGCAGCTTAGATGAGACCCAGTACTTC.

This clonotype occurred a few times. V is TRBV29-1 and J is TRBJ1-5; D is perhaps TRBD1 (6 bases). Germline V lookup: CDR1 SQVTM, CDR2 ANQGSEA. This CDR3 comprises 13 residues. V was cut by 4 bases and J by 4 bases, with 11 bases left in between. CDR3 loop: CSVGPGENQPQHF. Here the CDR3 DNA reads TGCAGCGTTGGGCCAGGGGAAAATCAGCCCCAGCATTTT.

CDR3 loop: CSVAIGNTIYF. In nucleotides, the CDR3 is TGCAGCGTTGCGATCGGAAACACCATATATTTT. The chain is built from TRBV29-1 and TRBJ1-3; D remains unclear. Trimming left V 4 bases short and J 4 bases short, with 5 bases between. This CDR3 has 11 amino acids. Germline-derived CDR1 and CDR2 are SQVTM and ANQGSEA.

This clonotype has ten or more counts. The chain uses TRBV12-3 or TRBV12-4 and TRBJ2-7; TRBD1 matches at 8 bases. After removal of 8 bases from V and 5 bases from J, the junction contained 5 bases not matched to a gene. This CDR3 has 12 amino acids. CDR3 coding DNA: TGTGCCAGCTTCGACAGGGGCCACGAGCAGTACGTC. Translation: CASFDRGHEQYV.